This note documents a single T cell receptor beta chain sequence. The sample originates from a study of control samples from healthy donors and cancer patients. Germline V gene sequence: CDR1 LNHDA, CDR2 SQIVND (reference sequence). V was shortened by 8 bases and J by 1 base, with 11 bases between the two germline ends. This CDR3 is 13 amino acids long. The assay was immunoSEQ multiplex PCR, and TCRdb's table has in-frame clones only and misses some. Altogether about 160,000 clones are present, 80% to 95% being singletons, with the ten largest covering 4.1%. This clonotype was sampled from a woman aged 55-70 years in good health. The chain uses TRBV19 and TRBJ1-1; D is ambiguous. The specimen sequenced was blood. As DNA, the CDR3 is TGTGCCAGTGTGCGTACTCCGAACACTGAAGCTTTCTTT. It codes for CASVRTPNTEAFF.